What follows describes a single T cell receptor beta chain. TRB cDNA was prepared as libraries by UMI-labeled 5' RACE. For each CDR3 protein, TCRdb gives one entry from its re-call of the 5' RACE reads, without DNA. This repertoire includes about 40,000 distinct CDR3 sequences. The source of the sample is a study of CXCR3-negative and CXCR3-positive naive CD8 T cells. Germline V CDR1 and CDR2: MGHRA, YSYEKL. The length of the CDR3 is 13 residues. The sequenced sample consisted of memory CD8+ T cells from blood. This clonotype originated in a human donor in good health. Some clones in this sample may be carry-over from other donors' samples. The genes are TRBV4-1 and TRBJ1-1; TCRdb's D gene call, TRBD1, goes unchecked for lack of DNA. The chain's CDR3 is CASSLPGGTEAFF.